This TCR beta chain was sequenced in a study of blood T cells in healthy people across ages. Regarding the study as a whole: With age, beta diversity per million T cells declined roughly linearly, significantly by approximately 40.

The CDR3 is 16 amino acids. Germline V gene sequence: CDR1 SGDLS, CDR2 YYNGEE. A J-beta primer mix and a sample-barcoded 5' primer were used in a second PCR of roughly 6 to 11 cycles. From the 5' RACE reads, TCRdb called clonotypes with MiXCR, one entry per CDR3 protein. Of 550,000 to 800,000 distinct CDR3 sequences in the sample, about 34% are singletons; the top ten hold 15%. About this clonotype: Its specificity is not known. One end of the junction varies from germline; a read error may be responsible.

The chain uses TRBV9 and TRBJ2-1, with D tentatively TRBD2 (7 bases). The sequenced material came from blood. This receptor was taken from a woman older than 75 in good health. For the CDR3, the DNA is TGTGCCAGCAGCGCCCTCGCGGGGGCGGGCTACAATGAGCAGGTCTTC. This encodes CASSALAGAGYNEQVF.